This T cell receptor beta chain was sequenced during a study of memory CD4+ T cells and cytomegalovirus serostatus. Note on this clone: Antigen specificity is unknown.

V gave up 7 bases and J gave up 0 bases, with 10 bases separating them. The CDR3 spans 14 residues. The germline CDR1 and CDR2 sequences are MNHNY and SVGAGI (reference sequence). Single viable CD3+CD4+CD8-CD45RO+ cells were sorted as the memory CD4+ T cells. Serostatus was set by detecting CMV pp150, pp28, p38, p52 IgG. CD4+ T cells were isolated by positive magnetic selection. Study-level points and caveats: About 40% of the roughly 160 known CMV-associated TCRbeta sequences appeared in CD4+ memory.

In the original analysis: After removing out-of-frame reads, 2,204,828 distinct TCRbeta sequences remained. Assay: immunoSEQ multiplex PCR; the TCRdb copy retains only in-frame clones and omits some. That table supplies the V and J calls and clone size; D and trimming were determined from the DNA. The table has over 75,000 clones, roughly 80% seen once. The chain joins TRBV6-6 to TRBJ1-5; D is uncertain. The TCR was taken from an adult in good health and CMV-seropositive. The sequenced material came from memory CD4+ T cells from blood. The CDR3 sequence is CASNKADSNQPQHF. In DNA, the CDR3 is TGTGCCAGCAACAAGGCAGATAGCAATCAGCCCCAGCATTTT.